This is a list of T cell receptor beta chains from one sample in a study of T cell changes during pregnancy in multiple sclerosis. Libraries were prepared by immunoSEQ multiplex PCR; TCRdb keeps only in-frame clonotypes and omits some of them. This sample has 15,000 to 25,000 clones, with about 88% found just once. The source was CD8+ T cells from peripheral blood mononuclear cells, collected after pregnancy. These receptors originate from a female donor in good health, enrolled as a control in a pregnancy study. Both conserved end residues are part of each CDR3. A D gene is named only where the DNA matches it firmly. The listing skips clone size in some rows; elsewhere it reads once, few, many or a size class.

clone_size	v_call	j_call	d_call	cdr3_aa	cdr3_nt
NA	TRBV13	TRBJ1-2	NA	CASSSGQSDF	TGTGCCAGCAGCTCCGGACAGAGTGACTTC
NA	TRBV30	TRBJ1-4	TRBD1	CAWSPTGTGDNEKLFF	TGTGCCTGGAGCCCGACCGGGACAGGGGATAATGAAAAACTGTTTTTT
NA	TRBV13	TRBJ2-7	TRBD1	CASTQEDRVYEQYF	TGTGCCAGCACTCAAGAGGACAGGGTCTACGAGCAGTACTTC
NA	TRBV4-1	TRBJ2-4	NA	CASSQQAALPKNIQYF	TGCGCCAGCAGCCAACAAGCAGCACTACCCAAAAACATTCAGTACTTC
NA	TRBV7-9	TRBJ2-1	TRBD2	CASSLLAGENEQFF	TGTGCCAGCAGCTTACTAGCGGGAGAGAATGAGCAGTTCTTC
NA	TRBV2	TRBJ2-1	TRBD1	CASRGQGGYNEQFF	TGTGCCAGCAGGGGACAGGGGGGGTACAATGAGCAGTTCTTC
NA	TRBV9	TRBJ2-3	TRBD2	CASSSQGGLADTDTQYF	TGTGCCAGCAGCTCCCAGGGGGGACTAGCGGACACAGATACGCAGTATTTT
few	TRBV2	TRBJ1-6	NA	CASSEDRDSPLHF	TGTGCCAGCAGTGAAGACCGAGATTCACCCCTCCACTTT
NA	TRBV19	TRBJ1-1	TRBD1	CASRDRGDTEAFF	TGTGCCAGTAGGGACAGGGGCGACACTGAAGCTTTCTTT
NA	TRBV7-2	TRBJ1-5	NA	CASSLDVGGGQPQHF	TGTGCCAGCAGCTTAGATGTGGGAGGGGGACAGCCCCAGCATTTT
NA	TRBV7-9	TRBJ1-2	TRBD1	CASSETSGTALYGYTF	TGTGCCAGCAGCGAGACCTCCGGGACAGCCCTCTATGGCTACACCTTC
NA	TRBV12-5	TRBJ2-7	NA	CASGSPDRFSYEQYF	TGTGCTAGTGGTTCCCCAGACAGGTTTTCCTACGAGCAGTACTTC